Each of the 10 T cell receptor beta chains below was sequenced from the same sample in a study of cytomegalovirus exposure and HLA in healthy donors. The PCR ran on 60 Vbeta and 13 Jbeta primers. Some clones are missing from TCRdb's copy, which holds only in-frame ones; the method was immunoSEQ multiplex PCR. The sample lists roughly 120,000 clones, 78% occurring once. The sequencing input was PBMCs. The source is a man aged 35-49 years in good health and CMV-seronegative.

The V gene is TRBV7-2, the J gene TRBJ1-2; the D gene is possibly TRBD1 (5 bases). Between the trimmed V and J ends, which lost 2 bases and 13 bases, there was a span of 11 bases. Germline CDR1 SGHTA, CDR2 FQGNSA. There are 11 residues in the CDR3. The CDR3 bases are TGTGCCAGCAGCTTAAGCTGGGGCCCCACCTTC. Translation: CASSLSWGPTF.

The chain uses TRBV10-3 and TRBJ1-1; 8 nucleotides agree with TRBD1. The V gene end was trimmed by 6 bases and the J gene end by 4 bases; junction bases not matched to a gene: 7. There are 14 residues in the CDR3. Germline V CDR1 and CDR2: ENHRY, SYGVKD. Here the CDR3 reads CAISGTGGSTEAFF. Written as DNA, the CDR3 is TGTGCCATCAGCGGCACAGGGGGGAGCACTGAAGCTTTCTTT.

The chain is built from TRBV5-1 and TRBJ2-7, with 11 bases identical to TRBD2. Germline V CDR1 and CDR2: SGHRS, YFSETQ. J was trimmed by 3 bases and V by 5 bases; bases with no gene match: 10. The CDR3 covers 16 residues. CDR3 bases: TGCGCCAGCAGTACAGGCCCTAGCGGGGGGAACTACGAGCAGTACTTC. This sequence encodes CASSTGPSGGNYEQYF.

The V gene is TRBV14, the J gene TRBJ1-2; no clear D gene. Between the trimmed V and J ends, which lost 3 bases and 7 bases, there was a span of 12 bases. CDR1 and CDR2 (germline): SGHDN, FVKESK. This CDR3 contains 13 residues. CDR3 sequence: CASSQRVFGGYTF. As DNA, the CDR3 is TGTGCCAGCAGCCAGCGGGTTTTCGGTGGCTACACCTTC.

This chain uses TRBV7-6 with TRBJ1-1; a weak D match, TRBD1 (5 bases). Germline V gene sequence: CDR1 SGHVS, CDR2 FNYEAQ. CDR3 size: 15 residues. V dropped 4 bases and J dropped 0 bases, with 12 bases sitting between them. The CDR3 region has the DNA TGTGCCAGCAGCTCCCCGGGGGACCTGAACACTGAAGCTTTCTTT. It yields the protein CASSSPGDLNTEAFF.

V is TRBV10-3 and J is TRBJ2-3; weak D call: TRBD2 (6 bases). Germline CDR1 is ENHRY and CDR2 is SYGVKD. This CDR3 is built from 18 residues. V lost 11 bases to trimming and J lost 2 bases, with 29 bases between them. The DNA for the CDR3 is TGTGCCCCTAGGGAGGAGATTAGGGCCCACAAGAACACAGATACGCAGTATTTT. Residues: CAPREEIRAHKNTDTQYF.

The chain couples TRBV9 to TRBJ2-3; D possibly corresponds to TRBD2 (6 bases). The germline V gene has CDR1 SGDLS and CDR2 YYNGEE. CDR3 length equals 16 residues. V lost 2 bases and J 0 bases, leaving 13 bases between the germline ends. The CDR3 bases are TGTGCCAGCAGCGTTGCCGGACTAACGAGCACAGATACGCAGTATTTT. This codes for CASSVAGLTSTDTQYF.

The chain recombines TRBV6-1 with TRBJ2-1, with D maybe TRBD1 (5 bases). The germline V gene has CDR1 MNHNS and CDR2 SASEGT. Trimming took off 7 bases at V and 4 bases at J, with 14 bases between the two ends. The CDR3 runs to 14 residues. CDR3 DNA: TGTGCCAGCAATGACAGATTTGATTACAATGAGCAGTTCTTC. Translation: CASNDRFDYNEQFF.

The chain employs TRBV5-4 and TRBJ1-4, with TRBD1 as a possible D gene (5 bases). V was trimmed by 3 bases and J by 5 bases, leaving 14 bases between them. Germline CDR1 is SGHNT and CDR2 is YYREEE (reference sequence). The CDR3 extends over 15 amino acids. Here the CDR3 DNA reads TGTGCCAGCAGCTCTTCCGGGACTGAGAATGAAAAACTGTTTTTT. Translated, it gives CASSSSGTENEKLFF. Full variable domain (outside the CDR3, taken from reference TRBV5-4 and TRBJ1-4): ETGVTQSPTHLIKTRGQQVTLRCSSQSGHNTVSWYQQALGQGPQFIFQYYREEENGRGNFPPRFSGLQFPNYSSELNVNALELDDSALYLCASSSSGTENEKLFFGSGTQLSVL.

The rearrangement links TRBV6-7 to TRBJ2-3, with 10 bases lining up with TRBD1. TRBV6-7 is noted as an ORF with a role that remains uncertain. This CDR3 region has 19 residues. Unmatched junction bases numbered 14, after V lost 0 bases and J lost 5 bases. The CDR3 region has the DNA TGTGCCAGCAGTTACTCGTTCGAGGGTAGACAGGGGGCAGGAGATACGCAGTATTTT. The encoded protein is CASSYSFEGRQGAGDTQYF.